Judged by abundance, the clone carrying this T cell receptor beta chain is medium-sized. This specimen comes from a study of neurological immune-mediated disorders. The germline CDR1 and CDR2 sequences are KGHSH and LQKENI. The ends lost 3 bases at V and 2 bases at J; junction bases unmatched: 13. This CDR3 region has 19 residues. TCRdb reprocessed the 5' RACE reads with MiXCR, giving one entry per CDR3 protein. The repertoire has some 29,000 distinct CDR3 sequences, approximately 6.6% of them found once; the top ten carry roughly 9%. 2 million unsorted PBMCs were stored in RNAlater at -80 °C before RNA extraction.

The source of this sequence is a woman aged 45-65 years in good health. The sequenced sample was PBMCs. The rearrangement links TRBV18 to TRBJ2-6; 7 bases match TRBD1. The CDR3 nucleotides read TGTGCCAGCTCACCGCTTCCGACAGGGACCGGAGCTGGGGCCAACGTCCTGACTTTC. This sequence encodes CASSPLPTGTGAGANVLTF.